What follows is one TCR beta chain and its context. Antigen unknown. Tumor tissue was taken before any definitive surgery or chemotherapy was given. The sample originates from a study of high-grade serous ovarian cancer treatment subgroups. Study-wide background: Samples averaged approximately 15,000 reads and over 6,000 unique TCR beta rearrangements. Broader study findings: The analyses considered CDR3 and ignored CDR1 and CDR2. Spatial context was lost because tumors were sequenced in bulk.

Repertoires were generated with immunoSEQ multiplex PCR, while TCRdb's copy carries only in-frame clones and drops some. The sample contains more than 9,500 clones, 88% of which appear only once. The germline gives CDR1 LGHNA, CDR2 YNFKEQ. The length of the CDR3 is 16 residues. V lost 1 base to trimming and J lost 7 bases; unmatched junction nucleotides: 7. The sequencing input was tumor tissue. The TCR comes from a human donor with high-grade serous ovarian cancer. The chain is built from TRBV4-2 and TRBJ1-4; 9 positions match TRBD1. The CDR3 protein is CASSQVPDRGGEKLFF. CDR3 nucleotides: TGTGCCAGCAGCCAAGTACCGGACAGGGGAGGTGAAAAACTGTTTTTT.